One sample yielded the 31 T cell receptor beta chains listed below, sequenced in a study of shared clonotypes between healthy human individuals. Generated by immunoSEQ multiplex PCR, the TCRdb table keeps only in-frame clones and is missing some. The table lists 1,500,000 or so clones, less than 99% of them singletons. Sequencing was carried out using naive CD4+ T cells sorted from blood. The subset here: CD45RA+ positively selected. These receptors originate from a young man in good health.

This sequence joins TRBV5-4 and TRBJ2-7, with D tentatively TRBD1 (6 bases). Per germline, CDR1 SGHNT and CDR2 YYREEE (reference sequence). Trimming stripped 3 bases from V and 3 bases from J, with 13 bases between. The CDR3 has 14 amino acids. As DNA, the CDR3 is TGTGCCAGCAGCTCGGAGACAGGAGACTACGAGCAGTACTTC. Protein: CASSSETGDYEQYF.

The CDR3 region is CASSYSRTGGTGELFF. The DNA of the CDR3 is TGTGCCAGCAGTTACTCAAGGACAGGGGGCACCGGGGAGCTGTTTTTT. V and J are TRBV6-6 and TRBJ2-2; TRBD1 matches at 10 bases. The CDR3 sequence is 16 residues long. Losses at the gene ends were 0 bases for V and 4 bases for J; bases not matched to a gene: 2. CDR1 MNHNY and CDR2 SVGAGI come from the germline V gene (reference sequence).

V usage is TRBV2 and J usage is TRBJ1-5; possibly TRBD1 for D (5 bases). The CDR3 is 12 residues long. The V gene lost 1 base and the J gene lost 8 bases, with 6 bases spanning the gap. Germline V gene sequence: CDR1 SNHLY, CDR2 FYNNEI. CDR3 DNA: TGTGCCAGCAGTGAAGGGGGGGAGCCCCAGCATTTT. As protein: CASSEGGEPQHF. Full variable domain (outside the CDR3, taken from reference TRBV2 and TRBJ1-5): EPEVTQTPSHQVTQMGQEVILRCVPISNHLYFYWYRQILGQKVEFLVSFYNNEISEKSEIFDDQFSVERPDGSNFTLKIRSTKLEDSAMYFCASSEGGEPQHFGDGTRLSIL.

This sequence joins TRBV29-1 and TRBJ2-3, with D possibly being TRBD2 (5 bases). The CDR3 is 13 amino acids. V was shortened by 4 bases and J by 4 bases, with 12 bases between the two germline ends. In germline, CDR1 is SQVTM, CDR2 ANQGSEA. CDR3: CSVVAGSADTQYF. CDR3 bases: TGCAGCGTTGTTGCGGGCTCGGCAGATACGCAGTATTTT.

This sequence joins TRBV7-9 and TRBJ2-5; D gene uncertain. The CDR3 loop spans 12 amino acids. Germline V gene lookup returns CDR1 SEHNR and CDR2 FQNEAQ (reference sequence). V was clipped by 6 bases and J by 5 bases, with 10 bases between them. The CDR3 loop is CASSSRKETQYF. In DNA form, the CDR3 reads TGTGCCAGCAGTTCCCGAAAGGAGACCCAGTACTTC.

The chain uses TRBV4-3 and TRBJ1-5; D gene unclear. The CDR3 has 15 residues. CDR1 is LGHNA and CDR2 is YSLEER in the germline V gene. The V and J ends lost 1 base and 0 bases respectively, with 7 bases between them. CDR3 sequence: CASSQGGYSNQPQHF. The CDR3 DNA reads TGCGCCAGCAGCCAAGGAGGTTATAGCAATCAGCCCCAGCATTTT.

This CDR3 is CASREPGLAGVTGTQYF. The CDR3, as DNA: TGTGCCAGCAGGGAGCCGGGACTAGCGGGAGTCACGGGTACGCAGTATTTT. J is TRBJ2-3 and V is TRBV4-2, with 14 bases that match TRBD2. The CDR3 is made up of 17 amino acids. V shed 6 bases, J shed 8 bases, and the junction held 13 bases outside the gene matches. The germline CDR1 and CDR2 sequences are LGHNA and YNFKEQ.

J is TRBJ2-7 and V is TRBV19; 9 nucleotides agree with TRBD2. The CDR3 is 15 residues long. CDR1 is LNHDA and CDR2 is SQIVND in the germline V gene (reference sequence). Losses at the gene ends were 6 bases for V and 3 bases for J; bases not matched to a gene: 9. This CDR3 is CASSEGTSRLYEQYF. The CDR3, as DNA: TGTGCCAGTAGCGAAGGGACTAGCCGTCTCTACGAGCAGTACTTC. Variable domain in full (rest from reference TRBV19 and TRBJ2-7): DGGITQSPKYLFRKEGQNVTLSCEQNLNHDAMYWYRQDPGQGLRLIYYSQIVNDFQKGDIAEGYSVSREKKESFPLTVTSAQKNPTAFYLCASSEGTSRLYEQYFGPGTRLTVT.

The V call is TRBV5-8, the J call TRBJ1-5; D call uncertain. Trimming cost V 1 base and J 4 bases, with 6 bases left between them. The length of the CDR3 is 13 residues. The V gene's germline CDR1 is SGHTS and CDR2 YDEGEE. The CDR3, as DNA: TGTGCCAGCAGCTTGCTAGCAAATCAGCCCCAGCATTTT. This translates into CASSLLANQPQHF.

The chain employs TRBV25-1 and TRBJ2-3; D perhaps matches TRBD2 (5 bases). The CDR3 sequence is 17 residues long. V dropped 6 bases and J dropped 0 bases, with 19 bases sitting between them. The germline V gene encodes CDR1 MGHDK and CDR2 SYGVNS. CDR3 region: CASRPSRESTSTDTQYF. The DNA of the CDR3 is TGTGCCAGCAGGCCGAGTCGGGAAAGCACTAGCACAGATACGCAGTATTTT.

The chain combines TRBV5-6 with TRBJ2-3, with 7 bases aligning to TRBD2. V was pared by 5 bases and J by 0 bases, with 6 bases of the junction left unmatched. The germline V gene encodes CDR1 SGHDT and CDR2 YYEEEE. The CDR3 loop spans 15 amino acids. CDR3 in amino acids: CASRFDSGSTDTQYF. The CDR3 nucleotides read TGTGCCAGCAGATTTGATAGCGGGAGCACAGATACGCAGTATTTT.

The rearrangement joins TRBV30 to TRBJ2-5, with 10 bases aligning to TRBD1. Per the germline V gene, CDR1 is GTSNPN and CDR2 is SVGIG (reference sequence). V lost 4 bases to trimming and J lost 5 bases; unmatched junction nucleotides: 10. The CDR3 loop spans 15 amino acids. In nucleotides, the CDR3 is TGTGCCTGGAAAGGCTCGTGGGACAGGGGTGAGACCCAGTACTTC. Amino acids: CAWKGSWDRGETQYF.

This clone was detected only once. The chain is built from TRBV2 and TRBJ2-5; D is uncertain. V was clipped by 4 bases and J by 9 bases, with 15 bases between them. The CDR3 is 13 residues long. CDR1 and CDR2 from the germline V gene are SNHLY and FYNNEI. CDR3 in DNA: TGTGCCAGCAGTGGTCCCCGAGATTCGGCCCAGTACTTC. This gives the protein CASSGPRDSAQYF.

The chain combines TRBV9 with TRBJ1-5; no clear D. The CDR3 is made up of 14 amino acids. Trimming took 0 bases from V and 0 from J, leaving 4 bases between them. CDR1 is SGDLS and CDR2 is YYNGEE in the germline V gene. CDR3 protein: CASSVGHSNQPQHF. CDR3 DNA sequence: TGTGCCAGCAGCGTAGGGCATAGCAATCAGCCCCAGCATTTT.

CDR3: CASSRALFSYNEQFF. CDR3 DNA: TGCGCCAGCAGCCGGGCCCTGTTCTCCTACAATGAGCAGTTCTTC. V usage is TRBV4-1 and J usage is TRBJ2-1; D uncertain. The CDR3 contains 15 residues. CDR1 and CDR2 from the germline V gene are MGHRA and YSYEKL. Trimming took 4 bases from V and 0 from J, leaving 10 bases between them.

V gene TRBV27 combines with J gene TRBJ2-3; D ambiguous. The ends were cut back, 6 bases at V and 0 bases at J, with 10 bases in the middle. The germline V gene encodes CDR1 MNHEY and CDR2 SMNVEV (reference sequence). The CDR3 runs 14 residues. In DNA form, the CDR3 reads TGTGCCAGCAGACGAAGCGCTAGCACAGATACGCAGTATTTT. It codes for CASRRSASTDTQYF.

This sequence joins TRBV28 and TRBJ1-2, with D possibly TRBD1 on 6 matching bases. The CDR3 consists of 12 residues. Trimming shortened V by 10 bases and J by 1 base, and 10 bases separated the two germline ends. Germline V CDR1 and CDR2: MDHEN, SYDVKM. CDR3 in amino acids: CATSGVNYGYTF. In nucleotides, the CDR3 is TGTGCCACCTCAGGGGTTAACTATGGCTACACCTTC.

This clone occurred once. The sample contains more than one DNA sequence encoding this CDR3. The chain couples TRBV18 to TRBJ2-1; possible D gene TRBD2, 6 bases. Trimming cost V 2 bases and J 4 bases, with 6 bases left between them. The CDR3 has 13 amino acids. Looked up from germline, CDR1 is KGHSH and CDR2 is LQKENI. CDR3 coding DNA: TGTGCCAGCTCACCAGGGACTTACAATGAGCAGTTCTTC. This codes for CASSPGTYNEQFF.

Here the CDR3 reads CASSLDTEAFF. CDR3 nucleotides: TGTGCCAGCTCACTTGACACTGAAGCTTTCTTT. J is TRBJ1-1 and V is TRBV18; D gene uncertain. Trimming stripped 4 bases from V and 3 bases from J, with 3 bases between. CDR1 is KGHSH and CDR2 is LQKENI in the germline V gene. The CDR3 spans 11 residues.

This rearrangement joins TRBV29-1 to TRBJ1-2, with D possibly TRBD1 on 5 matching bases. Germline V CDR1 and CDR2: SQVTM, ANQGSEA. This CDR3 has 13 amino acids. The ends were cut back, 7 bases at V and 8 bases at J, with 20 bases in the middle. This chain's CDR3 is CSAAGTAIRGYTF. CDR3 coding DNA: TGCAGCGCAGCCGGGACGGCAATTAGAGGCTACACCTTC.

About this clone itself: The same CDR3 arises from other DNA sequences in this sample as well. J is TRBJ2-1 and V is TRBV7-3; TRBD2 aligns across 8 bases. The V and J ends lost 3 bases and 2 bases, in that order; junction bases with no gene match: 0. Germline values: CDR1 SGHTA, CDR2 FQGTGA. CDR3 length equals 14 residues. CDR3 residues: CASSLGLAYNEQFF. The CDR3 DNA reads TGTGCCAGCAGCTTGGGACTAGCCTACAATGAGCAGTTCTTC.

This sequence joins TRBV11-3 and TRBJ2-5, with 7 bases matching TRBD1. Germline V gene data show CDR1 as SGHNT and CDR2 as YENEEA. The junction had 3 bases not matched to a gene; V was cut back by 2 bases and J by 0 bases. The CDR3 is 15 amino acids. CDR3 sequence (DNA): TGTGCCAGCAGCTTAAGGGGGCGGGACCAAGAGACCCAGTACTTC. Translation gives CASSLRGRDQETQYF.

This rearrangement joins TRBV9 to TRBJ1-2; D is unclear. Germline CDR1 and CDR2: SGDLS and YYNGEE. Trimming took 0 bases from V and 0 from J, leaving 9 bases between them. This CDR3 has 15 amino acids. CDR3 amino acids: CASSVAPGSNYGYTF. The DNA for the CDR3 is TGTGCCAGCAGCGTAGCTCCAGGCTCTAACTATGGCTACACCTTC.

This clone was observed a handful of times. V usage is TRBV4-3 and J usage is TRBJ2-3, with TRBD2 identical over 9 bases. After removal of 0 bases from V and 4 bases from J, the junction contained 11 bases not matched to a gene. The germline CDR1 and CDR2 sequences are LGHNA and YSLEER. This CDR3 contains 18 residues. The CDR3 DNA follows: TGCGCCAGCAGCCAAGATGGGGGAATAGCGGGAGCACCAGATACGCAGTATTTT. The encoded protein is CASSQDGGIAGAPDTQYF.

This CDR3 is CASSQGQIVSYEQYF. CDR3 nucleotide sequence: TGCGCCAGCAGCCAAGGACAGATAGTTTCCTACGAGCAGTACTTC. The gene calls are TRBV4-1 and TRBJ2-7; tentative D call: TRBD1 (5 bases). The CDR3 runs 15 residues. From germline, CDR1 is MGHRA and CDR2 YSYEKL. V was shortened by 1 base and J by 1 base, with 11 bases between the two germline ends.

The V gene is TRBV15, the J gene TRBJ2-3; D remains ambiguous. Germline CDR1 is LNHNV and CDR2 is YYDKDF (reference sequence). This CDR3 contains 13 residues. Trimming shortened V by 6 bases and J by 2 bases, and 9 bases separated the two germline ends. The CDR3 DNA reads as TGTGCCACCAGTCAGGCACCCACAGATACGCAGTATTTT. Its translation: CATSQAPTDTQYF.

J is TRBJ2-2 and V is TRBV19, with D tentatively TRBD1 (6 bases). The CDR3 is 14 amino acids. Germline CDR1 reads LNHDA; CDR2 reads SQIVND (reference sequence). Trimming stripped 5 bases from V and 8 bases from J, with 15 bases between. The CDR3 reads CASSPGAPVGELFF. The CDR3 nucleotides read TGTGCCAGTAGTCCAGGGGCGCCCGTGGGGGAGCTGTTTTTT.

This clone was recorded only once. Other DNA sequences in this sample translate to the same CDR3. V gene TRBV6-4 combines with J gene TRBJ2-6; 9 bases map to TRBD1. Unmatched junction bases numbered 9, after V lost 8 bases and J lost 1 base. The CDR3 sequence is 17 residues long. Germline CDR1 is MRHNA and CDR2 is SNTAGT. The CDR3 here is CASSRDRVVSGANVLTF. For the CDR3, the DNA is TGTGCCAGCTCCCGGGACAGGGTTGTATCTGGGGCCAACGTCCTGACTTTC.

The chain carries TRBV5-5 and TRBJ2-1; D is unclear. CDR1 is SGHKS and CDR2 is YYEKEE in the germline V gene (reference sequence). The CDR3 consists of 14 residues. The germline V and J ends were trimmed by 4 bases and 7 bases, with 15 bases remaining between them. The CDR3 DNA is TGTGCCAGCAGCGCCCATGTGGAAGTAAATGAGCAGTTCTTC. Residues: CASSAHVEVNEQFF.

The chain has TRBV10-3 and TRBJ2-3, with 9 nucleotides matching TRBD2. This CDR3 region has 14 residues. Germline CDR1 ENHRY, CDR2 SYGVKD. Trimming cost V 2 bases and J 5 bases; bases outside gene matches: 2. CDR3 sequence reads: CAISERREGDTQYF. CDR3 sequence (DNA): TGTGCCATCAGTGAGAGGCGGGAGGGAGATACGCAGTATTTT.

This chain's CDR3 is CASSLPDTVNTEAFF. The CDR3 DNA is TGCGCCAGCAGCCTCCCCGATACTGTGAACACTGAAGCTTTCTTT. This rearrangement joins TRBV5-1 to TRBJ1-1; no reliable D call. V lost 4 bases to trimming and J lost 0 bases, with 13 bases between them. Per germline, CDR1 SGHRS and CDR2 YFSETQ. This CDR3 has 15 residues. The full variable domain, in which reference TRBV5-1 and TRBJ1-1 provide the parts outside the CDR3, is KAGVTQTPRYLIKTRGQQVTLSCSPISGHRSVSWYQQTPGQGLQFLFEYFSETQRNKGNFPGRFSGRQFSNSRSEMNVSTLELGDSALYLCASSLPDTVNTEAFFGQGTRLTVV.